This T cell receptor beta chain emerged from a study of Graves' ophthalmopathy and Graves' hyperthyroidism. The study amplified TCR beta CDR3 regions using RNA transcripts. RT-PCR was first run with HTBI primers, then multiplex PCR in a second round. TCRdb re-analysed the multiplex PCR reads in MiXCR, keeping a single row per CDR3 protein. The profile covers around 590,000 distinct CDR3 sequences, with about 35% appearing a single time and about 4.2% taken by the ten largest. Findings of the study overall: The blood repertoire also included most expanded thyroid clonotypes above 0.001 frequency.

This clonotype was counted at least ten times. Its antigen is not identified. This CDR3 has 15 amino acids. CDR1 and CDR2 (germline): SEHNR, FQNEAQ (reference sequence). With 3 bases clipped from V and 2 bases from J, the junction kept 5 bases outside the gene matches. Sequencing was done on a sample of peripheral blood or thyroid tissue (not recorded which). The J gene is TRBJ2-5, the V gene TRBV7-9, with 8 bases fitting TRBD1. This receptor was obtained from an adult man with Graves' hyperthyroidism. CDR3 region: CASSLWTGYQETQYF. DNA of the CDR3: TGTGCCAGCAGCTTGTGGACAGGGTATCAAGAGACCCAGTACTTC.